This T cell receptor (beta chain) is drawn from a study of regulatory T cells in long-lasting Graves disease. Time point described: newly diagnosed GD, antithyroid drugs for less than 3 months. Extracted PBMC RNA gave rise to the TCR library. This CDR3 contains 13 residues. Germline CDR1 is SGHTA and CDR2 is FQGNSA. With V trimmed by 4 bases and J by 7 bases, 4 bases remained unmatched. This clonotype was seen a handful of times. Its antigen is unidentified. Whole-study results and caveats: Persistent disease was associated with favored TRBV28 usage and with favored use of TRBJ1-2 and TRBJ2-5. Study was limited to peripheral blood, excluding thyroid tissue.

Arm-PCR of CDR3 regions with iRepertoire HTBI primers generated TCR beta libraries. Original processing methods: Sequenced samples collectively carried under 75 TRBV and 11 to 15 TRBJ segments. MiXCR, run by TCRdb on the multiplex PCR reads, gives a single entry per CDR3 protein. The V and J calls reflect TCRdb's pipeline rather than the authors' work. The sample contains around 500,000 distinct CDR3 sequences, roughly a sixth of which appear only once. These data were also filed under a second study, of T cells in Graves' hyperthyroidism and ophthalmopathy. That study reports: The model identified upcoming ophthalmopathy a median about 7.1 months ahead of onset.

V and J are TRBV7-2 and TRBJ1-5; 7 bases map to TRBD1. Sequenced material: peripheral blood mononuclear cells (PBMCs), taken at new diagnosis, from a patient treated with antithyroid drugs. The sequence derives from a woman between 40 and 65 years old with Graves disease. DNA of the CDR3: TGTGCCAGCAGCTCTGGACAGGTCCAGCCCCAGCATTTT. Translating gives CASSSGQVQPQHF.